These 5 T cell receptor beta chains share one sample of origin, sequenced in a study of blood T cell repertoires in COVID-19. The assay was immunoSEQ multiplex PCR, and TCRdb's table has in-frame clones only and misses some. The data show about 160,000 clones, about 90% seen once. The material sequenced was peripheral blood. The receptors shown here come from a woman aged 65 to 85 with acute or convalescent COVID-19.

The chain combines TRBV7-2 with TRBJ1-2, with 7 bases fitting TRBD1. The V gene end was trimmed by 5 bases and the J gene end by 3 bases; junction bases not matched to a gene: 6. This CDR3 is built from 14 residues. Germline CDR1 is SGHTA and CDR2 is FQGNSA. CDR3 sequence: CASSLRQGDYGYTF. CDR3 in DNA: TGTGCCAGCAGCCTCCGACAGGGTGACTATGGCTACACCTTC.

The chain recombines TRBV5-1 with TRBJ2-1; 16 bases are shared with TRBD2. J gave up 6 bases and V 6 bases, and 6 bases lay outside the gene matches. CDR1 is SGHRS and CDR2 is YFSETQ in the germline V gene. CDR3 length: 16 residues. Written as DNA, the CDR3 is TGCGCCAGCACCGGGACTAGCGGGGGGGCTGGCAATGAGCAGTTCTTC. It is translated as CASTGTSGGAGNEQFF.

The gene calls are TRBV3-1 (or the pseudogene TRBV3-2) and TRBJ2-6; D unclear. Trimming took 3 bases from V and 3 from J, leaving 9 bases between them. The CDR3 is 15 residues long. Germline V CDR1 and CDR2: LGHDT, YNNKEL (reference sequence). This CDR3 is CASSQAAHGANVLTF. The CDR3, as DNA: TGTGCCAGCAGCCAGGCCGCTCATGGGGCCAACGTCCTGACTTTC.

This clone was found a few times. The chain employs TRBV3-1 (or the pseudogene TRBV3-2) and TRBJ1-6; D perhaps matches TRBD1 (5 bases). The CDR3 has 15 amino acids. The V end was cut by 0 bases, the J end by 8 bases, with 11 bases between. Germline V lookup: CDR1 LGHDT, CDR2 YNNKEL (reference sequence). CDR3 bases: TGTGCCAGCAGCCAAGATAGTAACAGGCATTCACCCCTCCACTTT. Translating it yields CASSQDSNRHSPLHF.

This clone was seen only once. The chain couples TRBV5-6 to TRBJ1-2, with D possibly being TRBD1 (6 bases). V lost 1 base, J lost 0 bases, and 16 bases lay in between. Germline values: CDR1 SGHDT, CDR2 YYEEEE. The CDR3 runs 17 residues. This chain's CDR3 is CASSLPGALLTNYGYTF. CDR3 DNA: TGTGCCAGCAGCTTGCCAGGGGCCCTTTTGACTAACTATGGCTACACCTTC.